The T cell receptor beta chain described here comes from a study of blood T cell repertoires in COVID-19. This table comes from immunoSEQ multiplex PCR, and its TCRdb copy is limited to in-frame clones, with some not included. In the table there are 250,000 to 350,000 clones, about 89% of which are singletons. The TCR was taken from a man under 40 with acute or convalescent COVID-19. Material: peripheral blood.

The CDR3 reads CASSLGQRKSQNQPQHF. The CDR3 DNA is TGTGCCAGCAGCTTAGGACAAAGGAAGAGCCAAAATCAGCCCCAGCATTTT. The genes are TRBV7-8 and TRBJ1-5; D is unresolved. The V end lost 1 base, the J end lost 4 bases, and 17 bases lay between the germline ends. The germline gives CDR1 SGHVS, CDR2 FQNEAQ. The CDR3 extends over 17 amino acids.